This entry lists 17 T cell receptor beta chains sequenced from one sample in a study of blood T cell repertoires in COVID-19. Sequencing was performed with immunoSEQ multiplex PCR; in TCRdb, only in-frame clones are kept and a portion is missing. The data show 130,000 to 150,000 clones, with 80% to 90% seen just once and over 8.5% held by the top ten. Sample: peripheral blood. These receptor sequences come from a woman aged 45-59 years with active or convalescent COVID-19.

J is TRBJ1-4 and V is TRBV28; a weak D match, TRBD1 (5 bases). The CDR3 consists of 12 residues. The germline gives CDR1 MDHEN, CDR2 SYDVKM. Trimming left V 2 bases short and J 10 bases short, with 8 bases between. CDR3 sequence (DNA): TGTGCCAGCAGTTTACCAGGGCTAAAACTGTTTTTT. Translation gives CASSLPGLKLFF.

This chain links TRBV11-2 with TRBJ1-5; D remains ambiguous. The CDR3 spans 15 residues. Germline lookup yields CDR1 SGHAT and CDR2 FQNNGV. V was shortened by 0 bases and J by 0 bases, with 6 bases between the two germline ends. The CDR3 nucleotides read TGTGCCAGCAGCTTAGAGAGTTATAGCAATCAGCCCCAGCATTTT. Amino acids: CASSLESYSNQPQHF.

This chain connects TRBV30 to TRBJ1-1; TRBD1 aligns across 9 bases. Trimming cost V 8 bases and J 3 bases; bases outside gene matches: 4. CDR1 is GTSNPN, CDR2 SVGIG, per germline (reference sequence). The CDR3 extends over 12 amino acids. CDR3 bases: TGTGCCGCGACAGGGGGTTACACTGAAGCTTTCTTT. Protein sequence: CAATGGYTEAFF.

This clone has more than one count but fewer than ten. The DNA of the CDR3 is TGTGCCAGCAGTGCACAGGGTTCCTCTGGGGCCAACGTCCTGACTTTC. Translating it yields CASSAQGSSGANVLTF. The chain uses TRBV2 and TRBJ2-6; TRBD1 might be the D (6 bases). Germline assignment: CDR1 SNHLY and CDR2 FYNNEI. The CDR3 extends over 16 amino acids. V was cut by 4 bases and J by 0 bases, with 10 bases left in between. The full variable domain, with the rest looked up from reference TRBV2 and TRBJ2-6, is EPEVTQTPSHQVTQMGQEVILRCVPISNHLYFYWYRQILGQKVEFLVSFYNNEISEKSEIFDDQFSVERPDGSNFTLKIRSTKLEDSAMYFCASSAQGSSGANVLTFGAGSRLTVL.

The chain carries TRBV28 and TRBJ2-7; 9 bases fit TRBD2. V dropped 3 bases and J dropped 2; count of bases not matched to a gene: 2. The CDR3 has 14 amino acids. In germline, CDR1 is MDHEN, CDR2 SYDVKM. The CDR3 here is CASSLTSGPYEQYF. The CDR3 coding sequence is TGTGCCAGCAGTTTGACTAGCGGCCCCTACGAGCAGTACTTC.

The V and J genes are TRBV9 and TRBJ2-3; 8 bases match TRBD2. Per germline, CDR1 SGDLS and CDR2 YYNGEE. Trimming took 4 bases from V and 4 from J; bases not matched to a gene: 11. There are 16 residues in the CDR3. The CDR3 DNA follows: TGTGCCAGCAGCTCCCGACTAAGCGGGGGAGCAGATACGCAGTATTTT. Translating gives CASSSRLSGGADTQYF.

This clone was detected only once. The chain has TRBV7-3 and TRBJ2-7, with 9 bases identical to TRBD1. CDR1 SGHTA and CDR2 FQGTGA come from the germline V gene. The J segment lost 5 bases and the V segment lost 5 bases, leaving 4 bases of the junction unmatched. This CDR3 spans 13 amino acids. In DNA, the CDR3 is TGTGCCAGCAGCCCATGGACAGGGGACGAGCAGTACTTC. Translating it yields CASSPWTGDEQYF.

The CDR3 sequence is CASRHTGISTDTQYF. The DNA of the CDR3 is TGTGCCAGCAGGCATACAGGGATTAGCACAGATACGCAGTATTTT. This chain uses TRBV27 with TRBJ2-3, with D possibly matching TRBD1 (6 bases). Trimming pared 6 bases from V and 0 bases from J, leaving 13 bases between. The germline V gene encodes CDR1 MNHEY and CDR2 SMNVEV (reference sequence). The CDR3 length is 15 residues.

This chain links TRBV28 with TRBJ1-1; TRBD1 matches at 7 bases. This CDR3 region has 16 residues. CDR1 is MDHEN and CDR2 is SYDVKM in the germline V gene. The V and J ends lost 4 bases and 1 base, in that order; junction bases with no gene match: 9. As DNA, the CDR3 is TGTGCCAGCAGTTCACCAGGGGGATCAAAGAACACTGAAGCTTTCTTT. Translated, it gives CASSSPGGSKNTEAFF.

The chain links TRBV6-5 to TRBJ1-3; maybe TRBD1 (5 bases). V lost 0 bases to trimming and J lost 0 bases, with 6 bases between them. This CDR3 is built from 15 residues. Germline V gene lookup returns CDR1 MNHEY and CDR2 SVGAGI. The CDR3 protein is CASSYSTDSGNTIYF. CDR3 nucleotides: TGTGCCAGCAGTTACTCGACAGACTCTGGAAACACCATATATTTT.

The chain carries TRBV15 and TRBJ2-1; TRBD1 aligns across 11 bases. The trim removed 4 bases at V and 5 bases at J, leaving 4 bases unmatched. CDR1 and CDR2 (germline): LNHNV, YYDKDF (reference sequence). The CDR3 extends over 15 amino acids. The CDR3 region has the DNA TGTGCCACCAGCAAGGACAGGGGGCTTGACAATGAGCAGTTCTTC. Residues: CATSKDRGLDNEQFF.

This chain uses TRBV6-5 with TRBJ1-2, with D unresolved. CDR1 and CDR2 (germline): MNHEY, SVGAGI. The germline V and J ends were trimmed by 0 bases and 0 bases, with 8 bases remaining between them. The CDR3 sequence is 15 residues long. DNA of the CDR3: TGTGCCAGCAGTTACTCGCGGTCAGCTAACTATGGCTACACCTTC. Translating gives CASSYSRSANYGYTF.

The chain employs TRBV4-3 and TRBJ2-7, with D perhaps TRBD1 (6 bases). The CDR3 loop spans 16 amino acids. Between the trimmed V and J ends, which lost 3 bases and 0 bases, there was a span of 15 bases. Germline V gives CDR1 LGHNA, CDR2 YSLEER. The CDR3 region is CASSQGTRGSSYEQYF. In DNA form, the CDR3 reads TGCGCCAGCAGCCAGGGGACAAGGGGAAGCTCCTACGAGCAGTACTTC.

V gene TRBV30 combines with J gene TRBJ1-1; the D is unclear. The V gene lost 0 bases and the J gene lost 6 bases, with 11 bases spanning the gap. CDR3 size: 13 residues. Germline V lookup: CDR1 GTSNPN, CDR2 SVGIG (reference sequence). CDR3 DNA: TGTGCCTGGAGTGTACTGACGGGGTCTGAAGCTTTCTTT. Translation gives CAWSVLTGSEAFF.

The chain is built from TRBV6-1 and TRBJ1-1; the D is unclear. Germline-derived CDR1 and CDR2 are MNHNS and SASEGT. The CDR3 runs 14 residues. Between the trimmed V and J ends, which lost 1 base and 0 bases, there was a span of 6 bases. DNA for the CDR3: TGTGCCAGCAGTGAAGGCGGCCTGAACACTGAAGCTTTCTTT. Its translation is CASSEGGLNTEAFF.

This rearrangement joins TRBV9 to TRBJ1-4, with a tentative D call TRBD1 (5 bases). Germline-derived CDR1 and CDR2 are SGDLS and YYNGEE. The CDR3 sequence is 15 residues long. V was cut by 1 base and J by 3 bases, with 10 bases left in between. The CDR3 DNA follows: TGTGCCAGCAGCGTACAGGGTTTGGCTAATGAAAAACTGTTTTTT. Translation: CASSVQGLANEKLFF.

The chain recombines TRBV25-1 with TRBJ1-1, with 8 bases aligning to TRBD1. V was clipped by 2 bases and J by 1 base; unmatched bases: 3. Looked up from germline, CDR1 is MGHDK and CDR2 is SYGVNS. CDR3 size: 15 residues. Here the CDR3 DNA reads TGTGCCAGCAGTGAAACCGGGACAGGGAACACTGAAGCTTTCTTT. Translation: CASSETGTGNTEAFF.